Presented here are 9 T cell receptor beta chains from one specimen sequenced in a study of blood T cell repertoires in COVID-19. Clones were read by immunoSEQ multiplex PCR, and TCRdb kept only the in-frame ones, dropping some. The sample has some 120,000 clones; 65% to 90% are singletons. Sequencing was carried out using peripheral blood. All receptors come from a woman over 75 with acute or convalescent COVID-19.

The rearrangement joins TRBV24-1 to TRBJ2-1, with D maybe TRBD2 (6 bases). V was pared by 7 bases and J by 7 bases, with 16 bases between. The CDR3 loop spans 14 amino acids. Germline V gene data show CDR1 as KGHDR and CDR2 as SFDVKD. CDR3 sequence: CATSFGAGRNEQFF. Written as DNA, the CDR3 is TGTGCCACCAGCTTCGGGGCGGGGAGGAATGAGCAGTTCTTC.

This clone came up once. The V and J genes are TRBV2 and TRBJ1-5; 8 nucleotides align to TRBD1. Trimming took 6 bases from V and 6 from J; bases not matched to a gene: 7. The CDR3 spans 14 residues. Germline values: CDR1 SNHLY, CDR2 FYNNEI. CDR3 region: CASSRQGLGQPQHF. The CDR3 nucleotides read TGTGCCAGCAGCCGACAGGGGTTGGGTCAGCCCCAGCATTTT.

The chain couples TRBV6-5 to TRBJ1-1; 8 bases line up with TRBD1. After removal of 6 bases from V and 7 bases from J, the junction contained 7 bases not matched to a gene. The CDR3 consists of 13 residues. Germline lookup yields CDR1 MNHEY and CDR2 SVGAGI. CDR3 bases: TGTGCCAGCAGCTTGACAGGGGCTGTTGAAGCTTTCTTT. It yields the protein CASSLTGAVEAFF.

The V gene is TRBV7-2, the J gene TRBJ2-3; 7 nucleotides align to TRBD1. The germline gives CDR1 SGHTA, CDR2 FQGNSA. The V segment lost 6 bases and the J segment 2 bases; nucleotides outside the gene matches: 5. The CDR3 sequence is 14 residues long. The CDR3 nucleotides read TGTGCCAGCAGGGACAGGCAAACCACAGATACGCAGTATTTT. Amino acid sequence: CASRDRQTTDTQYF.

This clone was seen a few times. The chain links TRBV10-3 to TRBJ1-2, with D maybe TRBD1 (6 bases). CDR1 is ENHRY and CDR2 is SYGVKD in the germline V gene. The V end was cut by 0 bases, the J end by 4 bases, with 9 bases between. This CDR3 has 14 residues. The DNA for the CDR3 is TGTGCCATCAGTGAGTCAGGACAGTTCTATGGCTACACCTTC. Translated, it gives CAISESGQFYGYTF.

The chain recombines TRBV6-2 or TRBV6-3 with TRBJ2-5, with 8 bases matching TRBD1. The trim removed 4 bases at V and 4 bases at J, leaving 11 bases unmatched. The CDR3 is made up of 16 amino acids. Looked up from germline, CDR1 is MNHEY and CDR2 is SVGEGT. CDR3 sequence reads: CASSWTGTARRETQYF. CDR3 nucleotide sequence: TGTGCCAGCAGTTGGACAGGGACAGCGAGGAGAGAGACCCAGTACTTC.

The V call is TRBV4-1, the J call TRBJ2-3, with 13 bases matching TRBD2. Germline trimming cut 2 bases from V and 0 bases from J; bases unmatched to any gene: 8. Germline V gene lookup returns CDR1 MGHRA and CDR2 YSYEKL. This CDR3 region has 19 residues. CDR3 DNA: TGCGCCAGCAGCCAAACTCGACTAGCGGGGGGCCCTAGCACAGATACGCAGTATTTT. Translated: CASSQTRLAGGPSTDTQYF.

This chain's CDR3 is CASSRSGGEEKLFF. For the CDR3, the DNA is TGTGCCAGCTCGCGCAGCGGGGGAGAGGAAAAACTGTTTTTT. V gene TRBV18 combines with J gene TRBJ1-4; D is perhaps TRBD1 (5 bases). The CDR3 extends over 14 amino acids. V lost 6 bases, J lost 8 bases, and 16 bases lay in between. Germline CDR1 reads KGHSH; CDR2 reads LQKENI.

This chain joins TRBV6-5 and TRBJ1-1; no definite D call. Per germline, CDR1 MNHEY and CDR2 SVGAGI. The CDR3 has 14 residues. V was trimmed by 4 bases and J by 0 bases, leaving 9 bases between them. The CDR3 sequence: CASSFSSMNTEAFF. CDR3 DNA sequence: TGTGCCAGCAGTTTCAGTTCCATGAACACTGAAGCTTTCTTT.